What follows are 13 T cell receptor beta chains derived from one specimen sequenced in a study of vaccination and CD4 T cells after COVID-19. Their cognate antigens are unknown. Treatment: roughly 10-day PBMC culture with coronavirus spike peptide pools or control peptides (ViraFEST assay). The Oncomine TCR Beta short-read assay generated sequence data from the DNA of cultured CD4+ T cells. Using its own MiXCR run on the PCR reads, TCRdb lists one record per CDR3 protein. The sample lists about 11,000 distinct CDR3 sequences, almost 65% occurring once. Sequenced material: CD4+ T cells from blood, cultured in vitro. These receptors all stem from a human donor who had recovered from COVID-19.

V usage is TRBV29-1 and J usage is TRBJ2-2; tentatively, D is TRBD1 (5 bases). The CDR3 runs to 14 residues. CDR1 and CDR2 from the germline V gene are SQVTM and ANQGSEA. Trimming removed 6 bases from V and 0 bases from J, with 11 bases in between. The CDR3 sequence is CSVAETANTGELFF. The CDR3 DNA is TGCAGCGTGGCCGAGACAGCGAACACCGGGGAGCTGTTTTTT.

DNA of the CDR3: TGTGCCAGCAGATCCCAACAGCCATTGAACACTGAAGCTTTCTTT. It codes for CASRSQQPLNTEAFF. The gene calls are TRBV6-2 or TRBV6-3 and TRBJ1-1; D is ambiguous. Germline CDR1 is MNHEY and CDR2 is SVGEGT. V shed 6 bases and J shed 0 bases, with 14 bases lying between them. The CDR3 is made up of 15 amino acids.

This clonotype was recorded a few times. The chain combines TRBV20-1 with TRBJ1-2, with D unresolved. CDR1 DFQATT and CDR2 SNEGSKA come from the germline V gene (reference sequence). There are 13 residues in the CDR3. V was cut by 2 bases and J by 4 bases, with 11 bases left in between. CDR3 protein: CSARTPRGYGYTF. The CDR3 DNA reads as TGCAGTGCTAGAACCCCGCGTGGCTATGGCTACACCTTC.

DNA for the CDR3: TGTGCCAGCAGCTTAGCACAGGGCCGTAGCGAGCAGTACTTC. Protein: CASSLAQGRSEQYF. The chain links TRBV11-3 to TRBJ2-7, with D possibly TRBD1 on 6 matching bases. Trimming shortened V by 1 base and J by 6 bases, and 13 bases separated the two germline ends. The CDR3 contains 14 residues. Germline lookup yields CDR1 SGHNT and CDR2 YENEEA.

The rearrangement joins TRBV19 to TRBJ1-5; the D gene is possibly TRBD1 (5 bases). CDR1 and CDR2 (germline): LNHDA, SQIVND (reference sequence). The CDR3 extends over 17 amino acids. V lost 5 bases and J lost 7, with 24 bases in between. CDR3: CASSLNQGRVVKQPQHF. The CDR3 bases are TGTGCCAGTAGTCTCAACCAGGGTAGGGTGGTGAAGCAGCCCCAGCATTTT.

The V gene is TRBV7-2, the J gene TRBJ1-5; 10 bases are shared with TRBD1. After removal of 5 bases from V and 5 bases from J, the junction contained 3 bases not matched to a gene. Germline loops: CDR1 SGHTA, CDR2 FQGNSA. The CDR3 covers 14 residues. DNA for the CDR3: TGTGCCAGCAGCCAGACAGGGGGCGATCAGCCCCAGCATTTT. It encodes CASSQTGGDQPQHF.

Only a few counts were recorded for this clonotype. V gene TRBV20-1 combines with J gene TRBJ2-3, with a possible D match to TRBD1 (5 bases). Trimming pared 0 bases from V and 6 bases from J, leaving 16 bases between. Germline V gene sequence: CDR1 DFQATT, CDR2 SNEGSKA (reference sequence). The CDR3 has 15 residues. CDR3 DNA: TGCAGTGCTAGAGATTCCAAGGGGCCTGGGGATACGCAGTATTTT. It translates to CSARDSKGPGDTQYF.

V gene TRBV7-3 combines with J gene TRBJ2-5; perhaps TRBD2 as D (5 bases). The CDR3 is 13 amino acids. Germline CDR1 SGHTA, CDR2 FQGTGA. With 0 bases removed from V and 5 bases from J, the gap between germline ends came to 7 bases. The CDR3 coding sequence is TGTGCCAGCAGCTTAACCGGGGAGGAGACCCAGTACTTC. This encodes CASSLTGEETQYF.

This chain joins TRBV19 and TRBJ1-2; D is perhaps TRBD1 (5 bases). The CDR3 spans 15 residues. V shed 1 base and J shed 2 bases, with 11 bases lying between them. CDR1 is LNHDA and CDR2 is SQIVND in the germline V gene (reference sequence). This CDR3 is CASSIVDSLNYGYTF. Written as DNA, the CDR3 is TGTGCCAGTAGTATAGTTGACAGCTTGAACTATGGCTACACCTTC.

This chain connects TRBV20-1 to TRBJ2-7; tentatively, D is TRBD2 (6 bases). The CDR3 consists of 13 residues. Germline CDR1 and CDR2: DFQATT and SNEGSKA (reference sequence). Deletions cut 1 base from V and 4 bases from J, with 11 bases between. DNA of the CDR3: TGCAGTGCTAGAGGGAGGGAGCGATACGAGCAGTACTTC. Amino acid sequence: CSARGRERYEQYF.

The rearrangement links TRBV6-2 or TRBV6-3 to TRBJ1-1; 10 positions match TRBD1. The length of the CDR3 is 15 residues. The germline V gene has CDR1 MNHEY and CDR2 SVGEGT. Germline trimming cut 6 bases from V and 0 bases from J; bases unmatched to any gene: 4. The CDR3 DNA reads TGTGCCAGCAGGGGACAGGGGCGGATGAACACTGAAGCTTTCTTT. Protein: CASRGQGRMNTEAFF.

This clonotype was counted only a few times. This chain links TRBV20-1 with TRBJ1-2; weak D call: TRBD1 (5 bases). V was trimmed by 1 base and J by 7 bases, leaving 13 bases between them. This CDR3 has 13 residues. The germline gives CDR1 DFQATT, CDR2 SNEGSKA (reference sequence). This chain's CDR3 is CSARGEGQGGYTF. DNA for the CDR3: TGCAGTGCTAGAGGGGAGGGGCAGGGTGGCTACACCTTC.

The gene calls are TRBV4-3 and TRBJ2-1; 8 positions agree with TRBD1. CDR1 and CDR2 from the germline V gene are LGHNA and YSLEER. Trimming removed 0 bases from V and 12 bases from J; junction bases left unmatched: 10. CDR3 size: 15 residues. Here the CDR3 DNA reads TGCGCCAGCAGCCAAGATGCGGGGACAGGACCATCGCAGTTCTTC. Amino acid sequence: CASSQDAGTGPSQFF.